The TCR beta chain described here comes from a study of beta chain features in type 1 diabetes. Study findings and constraints: Shortening that was moderate but significant affected the TCRB CDR3s of Type 1 diabetes patients in all four CD4+ subsets.

Notes on this clone: Its target is unknown.

This CDR3 comprises 14 residues. Germline V gene sequence: CDR1 GTSNPN, CDR2 SVGIG (reference sequence). Trimming took 0 bases from V and 4 from J, leaving 10 bases between them. TCRB transcripts that were expressed got sequenced, as all of the isolated RNA had been reverse transcribed. Libraries were prepared by immunoSEQ multiplex PCR; TCRdb keeps only in-frame clonotypes and omits some of them. The table has about 650,000 clones, roughly an eighth seen once. This TCR derives from a man aged 25 to 45 with type 1 diabetes. The sequencing sample was made of naive CD4+ T cells from blood. The chain has TRBV30 and TRBJ1-5; D gene ambiguous. In DNA form, the CDR3 reads TGTGCCTGGAGTGTCCTGACGGGAAATCAGCCCCAGCATTTT. Protein sequence: CAWSVLTGNQPQHF. The whole variable domain, remainder taken from reference TRBV30 and TRBJ1-5, is SQTIHQWPATLVQPVGSPLSLECTVEGTSNPNLYWYRQAAGRGLQLLFYSVGIGQISSEVPQNLSASRPQDRQFILSSKKLLLSDSGFYLCAWSVLTGNQPQHFGDGTRLSIL.